This TCR beta chain was identified during a study of T-cell memory formation after mild COVID-19. Across the study: Each donor largely had its own TCR clusters. The study, taken as a whole, reports: Still unconfirmed is whether the second-wave clones peaking on day 37 recognized SARS-CoV-2.

A remark on this clonotype: Antigen unknown. The junction departs from germline at one end; a sequencing error may be responsible.

TCRdb analysed the 5' RACE reads with MiXCR anew, one entry per CDR3 protein. This table has roughly 300,000 distinct CDR3 sequences, roughly 8.2% appearing once. The CDR3 totals 16 residues. The germline V gene has CDR1 MNHEY and CDR2 SVGAGI. The receptor comes from a man younger than 35 who had mild COVID-19 (a few samples of this study predate the infection). Cell type and time point are not known. V and J are TRBV6-5 and TRBJ2-3; either TRBD1 or TRBD2 may supply D (6 bases each). Input material: PBMCs or a T cell subset sorted from them (not recorded which). CDR3 sequence: CASSYSFGGRTDTQYF. CDR3 DNA: TGTGCCAGCAGTTACTCGTTTGGGGGGCGCACGGATACGCAGTATTTT.